The 19 T cell receptor beta chains listed next were all sequenced from one sample in a study of T cell responses to AZD1222 COVID-19 vaccine. Clones were sequenced by immunoSEQ multiplex PCR, and TCRdb holds only the in-frame ones, with some missing. This repertoire shows around 170,000 clones, roughly 91% found once; its top ten account for roughly 0.98%. The sample consisted of peripheral blood, taken on day 0 of AZD1222 vaccination. The receptors were gathered from an adult in good health.

The V and J genes are TRBV27 and TRBJ2-7; 7 nucleotides line up with TRBD2. V lost 8 bases and J lost 2; bases outside the gene matches: 6. The V gene's germline CDR1 is MNHEY and CDR2 SMNVEV (reference sequence). The CDR3 loop spans 13 amino acids. Here the CDR3 DNA reads TGTGCCAGCGGGGGGGGAAGCACCTACGAGCAGTACTTC. Translated: CASGGGSTYEQYF.

The chain recombines TRBV6-1 with TRBJ1-2; D is unclear. The germline gives CDR1 MNHNS, CDR2 SASEGT. Trimming shortened V by 2 bases and J by 0 bases, and 10 bases separated the two germline ends. The CDR3 totals 15 residues. This chain's CDR3 is CASSEFGIPNYGYTF. CDR3 bases: TGTGCCAGCAGTGAATTCGGGATCCCTAACTATGGCTACACCTTC.

The chain uses TRBV15 and TRBJ2-7; 12 bases fit TRBD1. This CDR3 region has 17 residues. After removal of 0 bases from V and 5 bases from J, the junction contained 8 bases not matched to a gene. CDR1 and CDR2 (germline): LNHNV, YYDKDF (reference sequence). The CDR3 spells CATSRDLRGTGGDEQYF. The CDR3 DNA reads TGTGCCACCAGCAGAGATTTGAGGGGGACAGGGGGCGACGAGCAGTACTTC.

The gene calls are TRBV12-3 or TRBV12-4 and TRBJ2-5; D not certain. The V end was cut by 6 bases, the J end by 5 bases, with 13 bases between. The CDR3 is 13 residues long. CDR3 nucleotides: TGTGCCAGCAGCTTCCAAACCGCCGAGACCCAGTACTTC. Translating gives CASSFQTAETQYF.

The chain uses TRBV18 and TRBJ2-7; TRBD1 aligns across 10 bases. The germline gives CDR1 KGHSH, CDR2 LQKENI. V gave up 2 bases and J gave up 3 bases; unmatched junction bases: 4. This CDR3 is built from 15 residues. The CDR3 here is CASSPIGTGDYEQYF. DNA for the CDR3: TGTGCCAGCTCACCAATAGGGACAGGGGACTACGAGCAGTACTTC.

The V and J genes are TRBV5-1 and TRBJ2-3; D perhaps matches TRBD1 (6 bases). Trimming took off 4 bases at V and 3 bases at J, with 12 bases between the two ends. CDR1 is SGHRS, CDR2 YFSETQ, per germline. The CDR3 runs to 14 residues. Here the CDR3 reads CASSLNRGTDTQYF. CDR3 in DNA: TGCGCCAGCAGCCTTAATAGGGGGACAGATACGCAGTATTTT.

The genes are TRBV6-2 or TRBV6-3 and TRBJ1-5, with D hard to call. Germline V gives CDR1 MNHEY, CDR2 SVGEGT. V was pared by 6 bases and J by 3 bases, with 12 bases between. The CDR3 is made up of 14 amino acids. For the CDR3, the DNA is TGTGCCAGCAGCCGGCAGGTATACAATCAGCCCCAGCATTTT. It codes for CASSRQVYNQPQHF.

The rearrangement links TRBV5-1 to TRBJ2-2; 11 bases align to TRBD2. Germline assignment: CDR1 SGHRS and CDR2 YFSETQ. The CDR3 sequence is 17 residues long. The trim removed 1 base at V and 1 base at J, leaving 3 bases unmatched. Here the CDR3 DNA reads TGCGCCAGCAGCTTGATCACTAGCGGGAGGAACACCGGGGAGCTGTTTTTT. Amino acid sequence: CASSLITSGRNTGELFF.

CDR3 in amino acids: CASSFLEGYEQFF. CDR3 DNA: TGTGCCAGCAGTTTCCTGGAGGGCTATGAGCAGTTCTTC. The chain employs TRBV27 and TRBJ2-1, with D possibly matching TRBD2 (6 bases). The germline V and J ends were trimmed by 3 bases and 8 bases, with 11 bases remaining between them. The CDR3 consists of 13 residues. The germline V gene has CDR1 MNHEY and CDR2 SMNVEV (reference sequence).

The chain has TRBV2 and TRBJ1-3, with D possibly TRBD1 on 6 matching bases. Germline V gene data show CDR1 as SNHLY and CDR2 as FYNNEI. V shed 3 bases and J shed 4 bases, with 13 bases lying between them. This CDR3 region has 15 residues. Here the CDR3 reads CASSDGQGTGNTIYF. DNA of the CDR3: TGTGCCAGCAGTGACGGGCAGGGGACCGGAAACACCATATATTTT.

V and J are TRBV2 and TRBJ1-5, with TRBD1 as a possible D gene (5 bases). This CDR3 spans 14 amino acids. Germline CDR1 and CDR2: SNHLY and FYNNEI. Trimming removed 6 bases at V and 2 bases at J, with 11 bases between. CDR3 sequence reads: CASRVGGGNQPQHF. The CDR3 DNA follows: TGTGCCAGCAGAGTCGGGGGGGGCAATCAGCCCCAGCATTTT.

The chain uses TRBV12-5 and TRBJ1-1; D is unclear. The germline V gene has CDR1 LGHNT and CDR2 FRNRAP. V dropped 0 bases and J dropped 0 bases, with 14 bases sitting between them. The CDR3 has 17 amino acids. This chain's CDR3 is CASGLVEGVTLNTEAFF. CDR3 coding DNA: TGTGCTAGTGGTTTGGTAGAGGGCGTGACCTTGAACACTGAAGCTTTCTTT. The full variable domain, in which reference TRBV12-5 and TRBJ1-1 provide the parts outside the CDR3, is DARVTQTPRHKVTEMGQEVTMRCQPILGHNTVFWYRQTMMQGLELLAYFRNRAPLDDSGMPKDRFSAEMPDATLATLKIQPSEPRDSAVYFCASGLVEGVTLNTEAFFGQGTRLTVV.

This clone occurred once. The V call is TRBV6-2 or TRBV6-3, the J call TRBJ2-2, with 7 bases that match TRBD1. J gave up 7 bases and V 6 bases, and 14 bases lay outside the gene matches. Germline CDR1 and CDR2: MNHEY and SVGEGT. This CDR3 is 16 amino acids long. CDR3 amino acids: CASSQRRQGQGGELFF. In DNA, the CDR3 is TGTGCCAGCAGCCAAAGGAGACAGGGTCAGGGCGGGGAGCTGTTTTTT.

The J gene is TRBJ2-5, the V gene TRBV28, with 14 bases aligning to TRBD2. The V gene's germline CDR1 is MDHEN and CDR2 SYDVKM. The V segment lost 8 bases and the J segment 4 bases; nucleotides outside the gene matches: 9. This CDR3 comprises 16 residues. The CDR3 coding sequence is TGTGCCAGCGGGACTAGCGGGAGAGGTAAAGTAGAGACCCAGTACTTC. Protein: CASGTSGRGKVETQYF.

The gene calls are TRBV18 and TRBJ2-2; 8 nucleotides agree with TRBD2. The CDR3 is 15 amino acids. Germline CDR1 is KGHSH and CDR2 is LQKENI. V lost 2 bases, J lost 5 bases, and 4 bases stayed unmatched. The CDR3 bases are TGTGCCAGCTCACCAGGAACGGGAGGGACCGGGGAGCTGTTTTTT. It encodes CASSPGTGGTGELFF.

About this clone itself: One end of the junction fails to match germline, which may point to a read error. J is TRBJ2-7 and V is TRBV27, with D perhaps matching TRBD1 (6 bases). Germline lookup yields CDR1 MNHEY and CDR2 SMNVEV (reference sequence). The CDR3 totals 13 residues. CDR3 in amino acids: CATYQTGSSEQYF. The DNA of the CDR3 is TGTGCCACGTACCAGACAGGCTCCTCCGAGCAGTACTTC.

This sequence joins TRBV2 and TRBJ1-5; D is ambiguous. V was shortened by 3 bases and J by 0 bases, with 6 bases between the two germline ends. From germline, CDR1 is SNHLY and CDR2 FYNNEI. The CDR3 has 14 residues. The CDR3 reads CASSELSSNQPQHF. The CDR3 nucleotides are TGTGCCAGCAGTGAGCTGTCTAGCAATCAGCCCCAGCATTTT.

The chain has TRBV7-2 and TRBJ2-1; D possibly corresponds to TRBD2 (5 bases). In germline, CDR1 is SGHTA, CDR2 FQGNSA. The ends were cut back, 1 base at V and 8 bases at J, with 12 bases in the middle. The CDR3 has 14 residues. CDR3 bases: TGTGCCAGCAGCTTAGTTCGGGGAGACCATGAGCAGTTCTTC. Its translation: CASSLVRGDHEQFF.

Only a few counts were recorded for this clone. The chain carries TRBV10-3 and TRBJ2-1; D gene uncertain. Trimming took off 2 bases at V and 7 bases at J, with 12 bases between the two ends. CDR1 and CDR2 (germline): ENHRY, SYGVKD. CDR3 size: 14 residues. CDR3 amino acids: CAISEPPARNEQFF. DNA for the CDR3: TGTGCCATCAGTGAGCCGCCCGCCCGGAATGAGCAGTTCTTC.